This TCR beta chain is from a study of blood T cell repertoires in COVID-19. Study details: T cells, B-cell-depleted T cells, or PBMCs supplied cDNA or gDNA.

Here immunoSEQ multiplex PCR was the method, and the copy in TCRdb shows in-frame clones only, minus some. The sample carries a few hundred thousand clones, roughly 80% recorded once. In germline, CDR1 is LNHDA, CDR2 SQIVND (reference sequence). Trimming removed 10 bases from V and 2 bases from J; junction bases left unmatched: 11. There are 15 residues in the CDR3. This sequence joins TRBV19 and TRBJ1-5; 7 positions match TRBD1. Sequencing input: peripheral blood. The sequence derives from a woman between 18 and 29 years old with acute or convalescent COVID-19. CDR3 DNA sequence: TGTGCCACCCTGGACAGGTGGCGTGGCAATCAGCCCCAGCATTTT. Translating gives CATLDRWRGNQPQHF.